These 5 T cell receptor beta chains were sequenced from one sample in a study of T cell responses to AZD1222 COVID-19 vaccine. Clones were read by immunoSEQ multiplex PCR, and TCRdb kept only the in-frame ones, dropping some. Seen here are some 95,000 clones, just over 85% observed once, and the top ten hold roughly 6.3%. The material was peripheral blood, obtained on day 0 of AZD1222 vaccination. These receptors all come from an adult in good health.

This sequence joins TRBV6-5 and TRBJ1-6; D uncertain. From germline, CDR1 is MNHEY and CDR2 SVGAGI. Trimming cost V 5 bases and J 7 bases, with 12 bases left between them. The CDR3 is 14 amino acids. In DNA, the CDR3 is TGTGCCAGCAGTCCCACAAGGGCAAATTCACCCCTCCACTTT. It is translated as CASSPTRANSPLHF.

The genes are TRBV6-1 and TRBJ2-2, with D possibly matching TRBD1 (5 bases). This CDR3 comprises 15 residues. The V gene lost 1 base and the J gene lost 3 bases, with 9 bases spanning the gap. Germline CDR1 is MNHNS and CDR2 is SASEGT. Written as DNA, the CDR3 is TGTGCCAGCAGTGAAGGACAGTGGGACACCGGGGAGCTGTTTTTT. It encodes CASSEGQWDTGELFF.

The V call is TRBV7-2, the J call TRBJ1-5; D is possibly TRBD1 (5 bases). V lost 5 bases and J lost 5, with 16 bases in between. CDR3 size: 15 residues. Germline CDR1 is SGHTA and CDR2 is FQGNSA. The CDR3 nucleotides read TGTGCCAGCAGCACCCATTGGGGGGAAGATCAGCCCCAGCATTTT. Translated: CASSTHWGEDQPQHF.

This clone was counted a single time. This chain connects TRBV7-8 to TRBJ2-3, with 7 bases matching TRBD2. CDR3 length: 17 amino acids. Trimming at V came to 5 bases and at J to 6 bases, leaving 17 bases not matched to a gene. Per the germline V gene, CDR1 is SGHVS and CDR2 is FQNEAQ. CDR3 nucleotide sequence: TGTGCCAGCAGCCAGCGGGACGGCGTCAGTTTGACCGATACGCAGTATTTT. This translates into CASSQRDGVSLTDTQYF.

V is TRBV12-3 or TRBV12-4 and J is TRBJ2-5; D is possibly TRBD1 or TRBD2 (5 bases each). V was cut by 3 bases and J by 5 bases, with 10 bases left in between. The length of the CDR3 is 13 residues. CDR3 region: CASSFPGLETQYF. The DNA for the CDR3 is TGTGCCAGCAGTTTCCCGGGGCTGGAGACCCAGTACTTC.